This passage covers 19 T cell receptor beta chains from one sample sequenced in a study of T cell responses to AZD1222 COVID-19 vaccine. The data were produced by immunoSEQ multiplex PCR, yet TCRdb's version contains in-frame clones alone and is incomplete. Here the sample spans about 150,000 clones, about nine tenths being singletons. The sequenced sample was peripheral blood, obtained 28 days after the second AZD1222 dose. These receptors originate from an adult who received the AZD1222 COVID-19 vaccine.

The rearrangement links TRBV11-2 to TRBJ2-5; the match to TRBD2 covers 12 bases. The germline V gene encodes CDR1 SGHAT and CDR2 FQNNGV. Losses at the gene ends were 5 bases for V and 4 bases for J; bases not matched to a gene: 8. The CDR3 loop spans 16 amino acids. This CDR3 reads CASSLSPTSGRETQYF. CDR3 sequence (DNA): TGTGCCAGCAGCCTATCCCCGACTAGCGGGAGAGAGACCCAGTACTTC.

This chain joins TRBV4-3 and TRBJ1-1, with TRBD1 matching over 7 bases. The junction had 8 bases not matched to a gene; V was cut back by 3 bases and J by 4 bases. Germline CDR1 reads LGHNA; CDR2 reads YSLEER. The CDR3 has 15 amino acids. The CDR3 sequence: CASSQQTGIRTEAFF. Here the CDR3 DNA reads TGCGCCAGCAGCCAGCAGACAGGGATCCGCACTGAAGCTTTCTTT.

The J gene is TRBJ2-3, the V gene TRBV5-1; TRBD2 agrees at 7 bases. J lost 11 bases, V lost 7 bases, and 16 bases had no gene match. Germline V gene data show CDR1 as SGHRS and CDR2 as YFSETQ. The CDR3 extends over 14 amino acids. Here the CDR3 DNA reads TGCGCCAGCTCCGAGCGGGGCCAATTCGATGGGCAGTATTTT. Its translation: CASSERGQFDGQYF.

V and J are TRBV30 and TRBJ2-1; the D is unclear. Trimming cost V 2 bases and J 5 bases, with 10 bases left between them. The length of the CDR3 is 13 residues. CDR1 and CDR2 from the germline V gene are GTSNPN and SVGIG (reference sequence). This CDR3 reads CAWSILQNNEQFF. CDR3 nucleotide sequence: TGTGCCTGGAGTATTCTACAAAACAATGAGCAGTTCTTC.

This clone was observed a single time. This chain joins TRBV5-4 and TRBJ2-6, with TRBD1 as a possible D gene (5 bases). V was clipped by 4 bases and J by 1 base, with 18 bases between them. The CDR3 extends over 18 amino acids. Germline V gives CDR1 SGHNT, CDR2 YYREEE (reference sequence). This CDR3 is CASSPSARVGSGANVLTF. The CDR3, as DNA: TGTGCCAGCAGCCCTTCGGCCAGGGTAGGGTCTGGGGCCAACGTCCTGACTTTC.

This chain uses TRBV2 with TRBJ2-3, with D perhaps TRBD1 or TRBD2 (5 bases each). CDR3 length: 14 residues. From germline, CDR1 is SNHLY and CDR2 FYNNEI. V was shortened by 4 bases and J by 5 bases, with 13 bases between the two germline ends. The DNA for the CDR3 is TGTGCCAGCAGTGTAATAGGGACGGGAGATACGCAGTATTTT. It encodes CASSVIGTGDTQYF.

The V and J genes are TRBV30 and TRBJ1-2; D gene ambiguous. CDR1 and CDR2 from the germline V gene are GTSNPN and SVGIG (reference sequence). Trimming pared 1 base from V and 9 bases from J, leaving 15 bases between. The CDR3 sequence is 13 residues long. The CDR3 DNA sequence: TGTGCCTGGAGTGAGGTGTCAGCTGCGAGCTACACCTTC. This translates into CAWSEVSAASYTF.

This CDR3 reads CASSYSGELNYGYTF. The CDR3 DNA sequence: TGTGCCAGCAGTTACTCGGGGGAACTTAACTATGGCTACACCTTC. J is TRBJ1-2 and V is TRBV6-5; D might be TRBD1 (5 bases). This CDR3 has 15 residues. Trimming took off 0 bases at V and 1 base at J, with 9 bases between the two ends. CDR1 MNHEY and CDR2 SVGAGI come from the germline V gene.

The V and J genes are TRBV9 and TRBJ2-1; TRBD2 agrees at 14 bases. Germline V gene lookup returns CDR1 SGDLS and CDR2 YYNGEE. This CDR3 has 17 amino acids. V was clipped by 4 bases and J by 7 bases; unmatched bases: 10. The CDR3: CASSPSPGLAGGNEQFF. The CDR3 nucleotides read TGTGCCAGCAGCCCCTCCCCTGGACTAGCGGGAGGAAATGAGCAGTTCTTC.

The chain joins TRBV18 to TRBJ1-1; no clear D. The CDR3 extends over 16 amino acids. V was cut by 6 bases and J by 1 base, with 18 bases left in between. Germline lookup yields CDR1 KGHSH and CDR2 LQKENI. The CDR3 nucleotides read TGTGCCAGCTCGGCCGAGGAGCGGGCGAAGAACACTGAAGCTTTCTTT. The encoded protein is CASSAEERAKNTEAFF.

This rearrangement joins TRBV3-1 (or the pseudogene TRBV3-2) to TRBJ2-1; TRBD2 might be the D (5 bases). This CDR3 is 13 amino acids long. Germline V gene data show CDR1 as LGHDT and CDR2 as YNNKEL (reference sequence). V lost 4 bases and J 9 bases, leaving 13 bases between the germline ends. CDR3 coding DNA: TGTGCCAGCAGCCCCTATAGGGAGTCTGAGCAGTTCTTC. Amino acid sequence: CASSPYRESEQFF.

V gene TRBV7-9 combines with J gene TRBJ1-2, with D hard to call. CDR1 is SEHNR and CDR2 is FQNEAQ in the germline V gene (reference sequence). Between the trimmed V and J ends, which lost 1 base and 5 bases, there was a span of 5 bases. The CDR3 is made up of 12 amino acids. The CDR3 sequence is CASSLEGYGYTF. The CDR3 region has the DNA TGTGCCAGCAGCTTAGAAGGGTATGGCTACACCTTC. Full variable domain (rest looked up from reference TRBV7-9 and TRBJ1-2): DTGVSQNPRHKITKRGQNVTFRCDPISEHNRLYWYRQTLGQGPEFLTYFQNEAQLEKSRLLSDRFSAERPKGSFSTLEIQRTEQGDSAMYLCASSLEGYGYTFGSGTRLTVV.

This clone was observed a handful of times. The chain couples TRBV4-2 to TRBJ1-1, with D possibly TRBD1 on 5 matching bases. V dropped 5 bases and J dropped 4 bases, with 14 bases sitting between them. CDR3 size: 14 residues. Germline values: CDR1 LGHNA, CDR2 YNFKEQ. CDR3 in DNA: TGTGCCAGCAGCTACGGCAGGGTAAGCACTGAAGCTTTCTTT. Its protein product is CASSYGRVSTEAFF.

Turning to this clone: Germline is not matched at one junction end, which may reflect a read error. The chain joins TRBV6-5 to TRBJ2-7, with 9 nucleotides matching TRBD2. Germline V lookup: CDR1 MNHEY, CDR2 SVGAGI. This CDR3 has 11 amino acids. CDR3 protein: CASGLAGTSDF. CDR3 DNA: TGTGCCAGCGGGCTAGCGGGGACTTCGGACTTC.

The chain combines TRBV7-9 with TRBJ2-7; TRBD2 matches at 11 bases. Trimming at V came to 6 bases and at J to 3 bases, leaving 16 bases not matched to a gene. CDR1 is SEHNR, CDR2 FQNEAQ, per germline (reference sequence). The CDR3 extends over 18 amino acids. CDR3 in amino acids: CASSHIPPTSGRIYEQYF. For the CDR3, the DNA is TGTGCCAGCAGTCACATCCCCCCCACTAGCGGGAGAATCTACGAGCAGTACTTC.

V and J are TRBV18 and TRBJ1-1, with a tentative D call TRBD1 (5 bases). This CDR3 has 15 residues. The germline gives CDR1 KGHSH, CDR2 LQKENI. The V end was cut by 5 bases, the J end by 3 bases, with 16 bases between. CDR3 amino acids: CASSLGPKGYTEAFF. CDR3 DNA sequence: TGTGCCAGCTCATTGGGGCCCAAGGGGTACACTGAAGCTTTCTTT. Together with reference TRBV18 and TRBJ1-1, the CDR3 gives the full variable domain: NAGVMQNPRHLVRRRGQEARLRCSPMKGHSHVYWYRQLPEEGLKFMVYLQKENIIDESGMPKERFSAEFPKEGPSILRIQQVVRGDSAAYFCASSLGPKGYTEAFFGQGTRLTVV.

The CDR3: CASSQVQAGGFLNYGYTF. The CDR3 DNA reads TGTGCCAGCAGCCAAGTTCAGGCAGGGGGATTTCTTAACTATGGCTACACCTTC. The chain carries TRBV3-1 (or the pseudogene TRBV3-2) and TRBJ1-2; 7 nucleotides match TRBD1. There are 18 residues in the CDR3. Trimming at V came to 1 base and at J to 1 base, leaving 12 bases not matched to a gene. Germline V CDR1 and CDR2: LGHDT, YNNKEL (reference sequence).

The chain is built from TRBV5-1 and TRBJ1-4; 7 positions match TRBD1. Trimming at V came to 2 bases and at J to 8 bases, leaving 9 bases not matched to a gene. Germline-derived CDR1 and CDR2 are SGHRS and YFSETQ. The CDR3 has 15 residues. The CDR3 DNA reads TGCGCCAGCAGCTTACAGGGGTCGGTACAGGAAAAACTGTTTTTT. This gives the protein CASSLQGSVQEKLFF.

This clone was recorded a few times. The chain has TRBV30 and TRBJ1-3; D is undetermined. The CDR3 extends over 16 amino acids. The V and J ends lost 0 bases and 0 bases respectively, with 12 bases between them. Looked up from germline, CDR1 is GTSNPN and CDR2 is SVGIG (reference sequence). CDR3 residues: CAWSVEGSISGNTIYF. CDR3 sequence (DNA): TGTGCCTGGAGTGTGGAGGGTTCTATCTCTGGAAACACCATATATTTT.